This T cell receptor beta chain derives from a study of T cell responses to AZD1222 COVID-19 vaccine. The method was immunoSEQ multiplex PCR; TCRdb's version includes in-frame clones alone and lacks a portion of them. The sample lists around 150,000 clones, 80% to 95% seen once, with 3.6% in the top ten. The germline V gene encodes CDR1 MDHEN and CDR2 SYDVKM. The CDR3 is 15 residues long. With V trimmed by 5 bases and J by 3 bases, 10 bases remained unmatched. Study results and caveats: Per reports, nearly half of all spike-specific TCRs target regions that are unmutated in variants.

Details on this clone: The antigen is undetermined.

The chain is built from TRBV28 and TRBJ2-7; TRBD1 agrees at 7 bases. This TCR was recovered from an adult who received the AZD1222 COVID-19 vaccine. The material was peripheral blood, obtained 28 days after the second AZD1222 dose. This CDR3 is CASSPDREQNYEQYF. The CDR3 DNA follows: TGTGCCAGCAGTCCAGACAGGGAACAAAACTACGAGCAGTACTTC.